This entry describes one T cell receptor (beta chain). Its antigen is as yet unknown. TCRdb's copy holds only in-frame clones and misses some; the assay was immunoSEQ multiplex PCR. The sample contains around 100,000 clones, 92% of which appear only once. The sample is drawn from a study of CD4+ T cells in melanoma. This CDR3 is built from 14 residues. Germline V lookup: CDR1 KGHSH, CDR2 LQKENI. Trimming cost V 4 bases and J 4 bases; bases outside gene matches: 2. General study points: Neoantigen-specific CD4+ T cells in melanoma reportedly had diverse differentiation states. A reported correlation linked neoantigen-specific CD4+ T cells to CD8+, macrophage and B cell function.

The sequence was collected from a human donor with melanoma. What was sequenced was peripheral blood. The rearrangement joins TRBV18 to TRBJ1-5, with 9 bases identical to TRBD1. CDR3 amino acids: CASSLGTGNQPQHF. CDR3 in DNA: TGTGCCAGCTCACTTGGGACAGGGAATCAGCCCCAGCATTTT.